This TCR beta chain was sequenced for a study of T cell responses to AZD1222 COVID-19 vaccine. The CDR3 covers 13 residues. CDR1 and CDR2 (germline): MNHEY, SVGAGI. V was cut by 5 bases and J by 2 bases, with 9 bases left in between. Repertoires were generated with immunoSEQ multiplex PCR, while TCRdb's copy carries only in-frame clones and drops some. The sample has 170,000 or so clones; about 91% are singletons. The TCR sequence derives from an adult who received the AZD1222 COVID-19 vaccine. The sample consisted of peripheral blood, taken 28 days after the second AZD1222 dose. The chain carries TRBV6-5 and TRBJ1-2, with D tentatively TRBD1 (5 bases). CDR3 sequence (DNA): TGTGCCAGCAGTACCGGGACCAACTATGGCTACACCTTC. Its protein is CASSTGTNYGYTF.